The rows below give T cell receptor beta chains drawn from one sample of a study of T-cell memory formation after mild COVID-19. MiXCR, applied by TCRdb to the 5' RACE reads, yields one record per CDR3 protein. The table shows 400,000 or so distinct CDR3 sequences, with approximately 20% occurring only once. The specimen sequenced was PBMCs or a T cell subset sorted from them (not recorded which). The receptors were gathered from an adult woman who had mild COVID-19 (a few samples of this study predate the infection). Cell type and time point are not known. CDR3s leave out the opening cysteine and the closing phenylalanine or tryptophan. Each record gives: V gene, CDR3 protein.

TRBV19,ASKGDWGTEAF
TRBV7-9,ASSLDPVNEQF
TRBV7-2,ASSPQGAMNTEAF
TRBV9,ASSPNDSGTEAF
TRBV4-3,ASSLTGTGQSEQY
TRBV15,ATSTPQGTDTQY
TRBV5-1,ASSSGTSGSPPYEQY
TRBV7-6,ASSLQEGTGGGQETQY
TRBV12-3/TRBV12-4,ASSLTPGVGNTIY
TRBV29-1,SAEGAVGYGYT
TRBV7-8,ASSLEVAGGLGNEQF
TRBV6-1,ASSEAKQIYNSPLH
TRBV30,AWSGAGAREETQY
TRBV7-2,ASSFPGSRQTQY
TRBV5-6,ASRDVRKGRAF
TRBV7-7,ASSLARTGYNEQF
TRBV7-9,ASSPSTPYNEQF
TRBV15,ATSREGGSNSPLH
TRBV24-1,ATSDFGSQSSGEQF
TRBV5-1,ASSLGNRDTTEAF
TRBV12-3/TRBV12-4,ASSSWFPSTDTQY
TRBV18,ASSPPVEIADTEAF
TRBV29-1,SVDLTGGGEQY
TRBV7-8,ASSLVVSPLH
TRBV10-3,ASGGELVYGYT
TRBV15,ATSWAGNSYEQY
TRBV4-3,ASSQDLGNSYNEQF
TRBV20-1,SAGRQGDQPQH
TRBV4-3,ASSVDREGTEAF
TRBV20-1,SAGTSGRPGAYEQY
TRBV6-2/TRBV6-3,ASSYLGDEQY
TRBV4-1,ASSQDLTSMVHEQY
TRBV6-2/TRBV6-3,ASRLDSGQGGQPQH
TRBV6-4,ATGQGNIQY
TRBV4-1,ASSQDQWLGEQF
TRBV15,ATSLSVVQF
TRBV20-1,SARDPYRELAKNIQY
TRBV30,AWRGDSYYEQY
TRBV2,ASRGGLATDTQY
TRBV6-1,ASSPRGTAQKETQY
TRBV4-3,ASSHGLAASYEQY
TRBV7-3,ASSPGKGYT
TRBV6-5,ASSYTRTGLDSPLH
TRBV7-2,ASSLRTGLGIDYGYT
TRBV15,ATSSRRGTDTQY
TRBV12-3/TRBV12-4,ASRPPGQSNQPQH
TRBV10-3,AIRRLAENYEQY
TRBV5-1,ASSSSRYEQY